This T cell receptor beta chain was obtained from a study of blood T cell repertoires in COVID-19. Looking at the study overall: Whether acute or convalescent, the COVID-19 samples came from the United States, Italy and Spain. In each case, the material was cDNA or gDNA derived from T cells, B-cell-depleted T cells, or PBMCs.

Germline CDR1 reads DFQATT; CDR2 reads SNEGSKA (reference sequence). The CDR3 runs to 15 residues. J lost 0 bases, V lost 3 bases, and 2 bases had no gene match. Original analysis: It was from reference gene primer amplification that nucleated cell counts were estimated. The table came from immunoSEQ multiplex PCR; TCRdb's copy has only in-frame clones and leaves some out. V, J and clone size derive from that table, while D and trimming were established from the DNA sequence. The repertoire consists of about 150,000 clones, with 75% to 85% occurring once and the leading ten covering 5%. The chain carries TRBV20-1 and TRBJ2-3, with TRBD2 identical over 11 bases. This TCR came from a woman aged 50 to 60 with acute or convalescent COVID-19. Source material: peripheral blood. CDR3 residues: CSASWTSGSTDTQYF. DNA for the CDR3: TGCAGTGCTAGTTGGACTAGCGGGAGCACAGATACGCAGTATTTT.